A single TCR beta chain is shown here with its context. Its antigen remains unknown. CDR1 is SGHDT, CDR2 YYEEEE, per germline. This CDR3 spans 14 amino acids. Trimming cost V 0 bases and J 4 bases; bases outside gene matches: 0. Profiled with immunoSEQ multiplex PCR; TCRdb holds only in-frame clones, not every one. The sample consists of over a million clones, approximately 68% of them appearing once. The data originate from a study of shared clonotypes between healthy human individuals. Broader study findings: Clonotype sharing across a few donors was observed for around 5% of naive CD4 clonotypes. Read depth was anticipated to influence clonotype sharing among donors.

The receptor was derived from a young man in good health. Material: memory CD4+ T cells sorted from blood. The subset was: CD45RA-negative fraction. The chain joins TRBV5-6 to TRBJ1-1; 10 positions match TRBD1. In DNA form, the CDR3 reads TGTGCCAGCAGCTTGGGGACAGGGGGCACTGAAGCTTTCTTT. Translated: CASSLGTGGTEAFF.